Shown below are 2 T cell receptor beta chains from a single sample sequenced in a study of sequential checkpoint blockade in melanoma. Treatment given: randomized to nivolumab then ipilimumab (arm A) or the reverse (arm B). Sequenced by immunoSEQ multiplex PCR; TCRdb stores in-frame clones only, minus some. The sample has fewer than 5,500 clones, roughly 18% seen once. The material sequenced was tumor tissue (inferred from file names), taken from a patient given nivolumab and ipilimumab in sequence. These receptors originate from a human donor with melanoma.

The gene calls are TRBV28 and TRBJ2-2; perhaps TRBD1 as D (5 bases). The CDR3 sequence is 14 residues long. Trimming shortened V by 6 bases and J by 6 bases, and 14 bases separated the two germline ends. Germline values: CDR1 MDHEN, CDR2 SYDVKM. CDR3 region: CASRSKWTSGELFF. The CDR3 coding sequence is TGTGCCAGCAGAAGTAAGTGGACATCCGGGGAGCTGTTTTTT.

The V gene is TRBV7-8, the J gene TRBJ1-1, with D hard to call. The germline V gene encodes CDR1 SGHVS and CDR2 FQNEAQ. There are 13 residues in the CDR3. Trimming took 5 bases from V and 8 from J, leaving 15 bases between them. CDR3 sequence: CASSLTLGWEAFF. CDR3 sequence (DNA): TGTGCCAGCAGCCTGACTTTGGGGTGGGAAGCTTTCTTT.